This T cell receptor (beta chain) was found in a study of somatic mutations in cytotoxic T cells in rheumatoid arthritis. This CDR3 is built from 15 residues. Germline-derived CDR1 and CDR2 are MNHEY and SVGAGI. V was shortened by 2 bases and J by 4 bases, with 12 bases between the two germline ends. Assay used: immunoSEQ multiplex PCR; TCRdb lists only in-frame clones, some missing. This sample has about 25,000 clones, with 82% found just once. V usage is TRBV6-5 and J usage is TRBJ2-1; D uncertain. The source material was CD8+ T cells sorted from blood. This sequence originates from a man aged 45-65 years in good health. DNA of the CDR3: TGTGCCAGCAGTTACAGGCATCCTAGTTACAATGAGCAGTTCTTC. Protein product: CASSYRHPSYNEQFF.